A single sample is the source of the 20 T cell receptor beta chains below, sequenced in a study of identical twins. MiXCR, applied by TCRdb to the 5' RACE reads, yields one record per CDR3 protein. This sample yields 600,000 to 800,000 distinct CDR3 sequences, of which around 20% are seen a single time; around 4.5% belongs to the top ten. The same data also contributed to another study, on T cells expressing NK-cell markers.

Sample: PBMCs. Receptors originate from a woman aged 18-35 years in good health.

J is TRBJ2-1 and V is TRBV9, with a tentative D call TRBD2 (7 bases). The germline CDR1 and CDR2 sequences are SGDLS and YYNGEE. This CDR3 spans 15 amino acids. V was trimmed by 4 bases and J by 6 bases, leaving 17 bases between them. CDR3 sequence: CASSWVGGPFNEQFF. DNA of the CDR3: TGTGCCAGCAGCTGGGTCGGGGGGCCTTTCAATGAGCAGTTCTTC.

In its sample, this clonotype was seen a few times. The gene calls are TRBV7-3 and TRBJ1-1; D is possibly TRBD1 (5 bases). CDR3 length equals 14 residues. V was pared by 5 bases and J by 4 bases, with 14 bases between. CDR1 and CDR2 from the germline V gene are SGHTA and FQGTGA. CDR3 DNA: TGTGCCAGCAGCCGTGCGGGGGAAACCACTGAAGCTTTCTTT. Its translation is CASSRAGETTEAFF.

In its sample, this clonotype was seen many times. The chain uses TRBV5-1 and TRBJ2-5, with D perhaps assigned TRBD1 or TRBD2 (5 bases each). V was clipped by 3 bases and J by 4 bases, with 10 bases between them. The CDR3 totals 13 residues. Germline CDR1 is SGHRS and CDR2 is YFSETQ. The DNA of the CDR3 is TGCGCCAGCAGCTGGGACGTCCTAGAGACCCAGTACTTC. It encodes CASSWDVLETQYF.

V and J are TRBV27 and TRBJ1-5; 7 bases map to TRBD1. The CDR3 totals 14 residues. The V gene end was trimmed by 5 bases and the J gene end by 10 bases; junction bases not matched to a gene: 11. Germline CDR1 MNHEY, CDR2 SMNVEV (reference sequence). CDR3 sequence (DNA): TGTGCCAGCAGTCCCGGGACAGTCTCTCGCCCCCAGCATTTT. Amino acid sequence: CASSPGTVSRPQHF.

This clonotype was counted only a few times. The chain couples TRBV7-2 to TRBJ2-7; 8 bases are a match to TRBD2. CDR3 length: 15 residues. Germline V gives CDR1 SGHTA, CDR2 FQGNSA. V lost 5 bases to trimming and J lost 3 bases; unmatched junction nucleotides: 9. The CDR3 here is CASSQLAEGLYEQYF. In DNA, the CDR3 is TGTGCCAGCAGCCAACTAGCGGAGGGGCTCTACGAGCAGTACTTC.

This clonotype appeared many times. V usage is TRBV29-1 and J usage is TRBJ2-5, with 10 bases that match TRBD1. The V segment lost 5 bases and the J segment 5 bases; nucleotides outside the gene matches: 2. This CDR3 has 12 residues. Germline V lookup: CDR1 SQVTM, CDR2 ANQGSEA. The CDR3 loop is CSVRQGAETQYF. The CDR3 region has the DNA TGCAGCGTTCGACAGGGGGCTGAGACCCAGTACTTC.

This clonotype was picked up a small number of times. J is TRBJ2-3 and V is TRBV4-2, with TRBD2 identical over 7 bases. The germline V gene has CDR1 LGHNA and CDR2 YNFKEQ. V dropped 5 bases and J dropped 0; count of bases not matched to a gene: 8. The length of the CDR3 is 16 residues. CDR3 amino acids: CASSFGGNPSTDTQYF. The DNA of the CDR3 is TGTGCCAGCAGCTTCGGGGGGAATCCTAGCACAGATACGCAGTATTTT.

The chain couples TRBV6-1 to TRBJ2-6; the match to TRBD1 covers 8 bases. The J segment lost 3 bases and the V segment lost 6 bases, leaving 1 base of the junction unmatched. Germline CDR1 is MNHNS and CDR2 is SASEGT. The CDR3 contains 14 residues. In nucleotides, the CDR3 is TGTGCCAGCAGGACAGGGGTTGGGGCCAACGTCCTGACTTTC. Translation: CASRTGVGANVLTF.

This clonotype was observed at least ten times. This chain connects TRBV6-1 to TRBJ2-2; D ambiguous. The length of the CDR3 is 14 residues. CDR1 MNHNS and CDR2 SASEGT come from the germline V gene. V was shortened by 7 bases and J by 3 bases, with 12 bases between the two germline ends. CDR3 region: CASTIARYTGELFF. DNA for the CDR3: TGTGCCAGCACGATAGCACGGTACACCGGGGAGCTGTTTTTT.

This rearrangement joins TRBV6-5 to TRBJ2-3, with 10 bases that match TRBD1. The CDR3 loop spans 19 amino acids. Trimming cost V 0 bases and J 0 bases; bases outside gene matches: 9. Germline V gene lookup returns CDR1 MNHEY and CDR2 SVGAGI. This CDR3 is CASSYSKDRGTSSTDTQYF. CDR3 nucleotides: TGTGCCAGCAGTTACTCGAAGGACAGGGGGACCTCTAGCACAGATACGCAGTATTTT.

The chain joins TRBV12-3 or TRBV12-4 to TRBJ2-5, with TRBD1 matching over 7 bases. V shed 6 bases and J 9 bases; nucleotides not matched to a gene: 16. The CDR3 totals 15 residues. The CDR3 DNA sequence: TGTGCCAGCAGGTCTACGGGACAGCCCTTAGGCCCCCAGTACTTC. Translation gives CASRSTGQPLGPQYF.

This clonotype has more than one count but fewer than ten. V is TRBV20-1 and J is TRBJ2-7; D unclear. The germline V gene has CDR1 DFQATT and CDR2 SNEGSKA (reference sequence). V was pared by 3 bases and J by 6 bases, with 15 bases between. The CDR3 consists of 13 residues. In nucleotides, the CDR3 is TGCAGTGCTAGGGACCGGAGTAGTTTCGAGCAGTACTTC. Protein: CSARDRSSFEQYF.

The V and J genes are TRBV20-1 and TRBJ2-1; D unresolved. There are 11 residues in the CDR3. CDR1 and CDR2 (germline): DFQATT, SNEGSKA (reference sequence). The V and J ends lost 5 bases and 11 bases respectively, with 13 bases between them. CDR3 region: CSAPSYVKQFF. The CDR3 bases are TGCAGTGCTCCGTCCTATGTAAAGCAGTTCTTC.

This clonotype was counted at least ten times. The V call is TRBV5-6, the J call TRBJ2-3, with 10 nucleotides matching TRBD1. V shed 4 bases and J 6 bases; nucleotides not matched to a gene: 11. The CDR3 has 16 residues. Germline CDR1 is SGHDT and CDR2 is YYEEEE. The CDR3 here is CASSPSWDRGADTQYF. CDR3 DNA sequence: TGTGCCAGCAGCCCATCGTGGGACAGGGGCGCGGATACGCAGTATTTT.

This clonotype turned up a few times. This rearrangement joins TRBV20-1 to TRBJ2-3; 11 nucleotides match TRBD2. In germline, CDR1 is DFQATT, CDR2 SNEGSKA (reference sequence). Trimming removed 3 bases from V and 4 bases from J; junction bases left unmatched: 15. The CDR3 spans 18 residues. CDR3 sequence reads: CSARPRSSGRSRPDTQYF. Here the CDR3 DNA reads TGCAGTGCTAGGCCCCGCTCTAGCGGGAGGTCCCGCCCAGATACGCAGTATTTT.

This clonotype was seen only once. This chain links TRBV20-1 with TRBJ2-1; a weak D match, TRBD2 (5 bases). The V end lost 0 bases, the J end lost 0 bases, and 9 bases lay between the germline ends. This CDR3 comprises 15 residues. Germline V gene data show CDR1 as DFQATT and CDR2 as SNEGSKA (reference sequence). The CDR3 protein is CSAREAGSSYNEQFF. CDR3 nucleotides: TGCAGTGCTAGAGAGGCGGGTAGCTCCTACAATGAGCAGTTCTTC.

The V call is TRBV2, the J call TRBJ1-1; D is uncertain. Germline loops: CDR1 SNHLY, CDR2 FYNNEI. This CDR3 has 14 residues. Trimming removed 6 bases from V and 6 bases from J, with 17 bases in between. The CDR3 bases are TGTGCCAGCAGCGCCGAGAGGTGGGATGCTGAAGCTTTCTTT. Protein product: CASSAERWDAEAFF.

The chain couples TRBV6-2 or TRBV6-3 to TRBJ2-1, with D perhaps TRBD2 (5 bases). This CDR3 region has 13 residues. V was pared by 10 bases and J by 6 bases, with 16 bases between. Germline V lookup: CDR1 MNHEY, CDR2 SVGEGT. The CDR3 sequence is CATNSGGSNEQFF. The CDR3 DNA reads TGTGCCACGAATAGTGGAGGCTCCAATGAGCAGTTCTTC.

The V call is TRBV10-3, the J call TRBJ2-5; 10 bases fit TRBD2. Germline lookup yields CDR1 ENHRY and CDR2 SYGVKD. Trimming removed 6 bases from V and 5 bases from J; junction bases left unmatched: 6. The CDR3 runs 14 residues. The CDR3 DNA follows: TGTGCCATCAGGGCCGGGACTAGCGACGAGACCCAGTACTTC. Translating gives CAIRAGTSDETQYF.

This clonotype turned up a few times. V gene TRBV3-1 combines with J gene TRBJ2-7; D may be TRBD1 (6 bases). CDR3 size: 13 residues. Germline V gene sequence: CDR1 LGHDT, CDR2 YNNKEL (reference sequence). The V gene lost 3 bases and the J gene lost 6 bases, with 12 bases spanning the gap. The CDR3 reads CASSHHGTTEQYF. Written as DNA, the CDR3 is TGTGCCAGCAGCCATCATGGGACAACCGAGCAGTACTTC.